Shown below are 20 T cell receptor beta chains from a single sample sequenced in a study of T-cell reconstitution after alpha-beta-depleted transplantation in children. Molecular barcoding with unique molecular identifiers was used for the TCRbeta library. TCRdb fed the PCR reads into MiXCR, producing one record per CDR3 protein. Of around 450,000 distinct CDR3 sequences listed, around two fifths were seen once; the top ten hold approximately 25%. The starting material was PBMCs, obtained before TCRalphabeta/CD19-depleted stem cell transplant. The receptors were sampled from a girl aged 2 to 9 with aplastic anemia, due to receive a stem cell transplant.

V and J are TRBV9 and TRBJ2-7, with 8 bases identical to TRBD2. The germline gives CDR1 SGDLS, CDR2 YYNGEE. CDR3 length: 14 residues. J gave up 9 bases and V 2 bases, and 10 bases lay outside the gene matches. The CDR3 region has the DNA TGTGCCAGCAGCGTCCGGACTAGCCCGGACGCGCAGTACTTC. Protein: CASSVRTSPDAQYF.

Details on this clonotype: Mismatch with germline at one junction end may stem from a read error. The chain joins TRBV6-6 to TRBJ2-7, with TRBD1 matching 7 bases. There are 13 residues in the CDR3. Germline CDR1 is MNHNY and CDR2 is SVGAGI (reference sequence). CDR3 residues: CASSPSTGPSCDF. The DNA for the CDR3 is TGTGCCAGCAGCCCCTCGACAGGGCCATCTTGTGACTTC.

This clonotype was recorded many times. This CDR3 reads CASSKGYGTGQHF. Here the CDR3 DNA reads TGTGCCAGCAGTAAGGGATACGGGACAGGCCAGCATTTT. This chain uses TRBV12-3 or TRBV12-4 with TRBJ1-5; 8 bases map to TRBD1. V shed 5 bases and J 12 bases; nucleotides not matched to a gene: 9. The CDR3 is 13 amino acids.

This clonotype occurred a few times. The rearrangement uses TRBV29-1 and TRBJ2-3; no reliable D call. CDR3 length: 11 residues. Trimming removed 0 bases at V and 6 bases at J, with 4 bases between. The germline V gene encodes CDR1 SQVTM and CDR2 ANQGSEA. CDR3 DNA sequence: TGCAGCGTTGAAGAAGGGGATACGCAGTATTTT. Amino acid sequence: CSVEEGDTQYF.

At least ten counts were recorded for this clonotype. This chain connects TRBV29-1 to TRBJ2-1; 8 bases are a match to TRBD2. Germline V CDR1 and CDR2: SQVTM, ANQGSEA. Trimming removed 8 bases from V and 9 bases from J; junction bases left unmatched: 9. This CDR3 spans 12 amino acids. The CDR3 here is CSMGLGLTEQFF. CDR3 nucleotide sequence: TGCAGCATGGGACTAGGGCTCACTGAGCAGTTCTTC.

V is TRBV24-1 and J is TRBJ1-2; 7 bases fit TRBD1. The CDR3 has 13 residues. Germline V gives CDR1 KGHDR, CDR2 SFDVKD. V gave up 3 bases and J gave up 4 bases; unmatched junction bases: 1. The CDR3 bases are TGTGCCACCAGTGATCACAGGGGCTATGGCTACACCTTC. Protein: CATSDHRGYGYTF.

This clonotype was counted only a few times. The rearrangement joins TRBV9 to TRBJ2-3; D unclear. The germline V and J ends were trimmed by 0 bases and 1 base, with 12 bases remaining between them. Germline CDR1 is SGDLS and CDR2 is YYNGEE. The CDR3 sequence is 16 residues long. For the CDR3, the DNA is TGTGCCAGCAGCGTAGGTCGGTCTTATCGCACAGATACGCAGTATTTT. Amino acid sequence: CASSVGRSYRTDTQYF.

This sequence joins TRBV12-3 or TRBV12-4 and TRBJ2-7, with D unclear. V lost 2 bases, J lost 6 bases, and 11 bases lay in between. This CDR3 spans 13 amino acids. In DNA form, the CDR3 reads TGTGCCAGCAGTTTAACTGGAGAGACCGAGCAGTACTTC. The encoded protein is CASSLTGETEQYF.

This clonotype has a count of ten or more. This chain joins TRBV12-3 or TRBV12-4 and TRBJ2-5, with a tentative D call TRBD1 (5 bases). V gave up 7 bases and J gave up 4 bases, with 13 bases separating them. The CDR3 spans 13 residues. This CDR3 reads CASTYDSRETQYF. In nucleotides, the CDR3 is TGTGCCAGCACCTATGACAGTCGAGAGACCCAGTACTTC.

V usage is TRBV6-5 and J usage is TRBJ2-3; tentatively, D is TRBD1 (5 bases). Trimming pared 2 bases from V and 2 bases from J, leaving 11 bases between. The CDR3 loop spans 15 amino acids. Per the germline V gene, CDR1 is MNHEY and CDR2 is SVGAGI. The chain's CDR3 is CASSYKGRPTDTQYF. CDR3 sequence (DNA): TGTGCCAGCAGTTACAAGGGGCGCCCCACAGATACGCAGTATTTT.

This clonotype was seen repeatedly, ten times or more. The chain recombines TRBV10-2 with TRBJ2-3; 7 bases align to TRBD2. CDR3 length equals 13 residues. CDR1 WSHSY and CDR2 SAAADI come from the germline V gene. V trimming: 7 bases; J trimming: 2 bases; junction bases outside the gene matches: 3. The CDR3 DNA sequence: TGCGCCAGCACGCGGGAGAACACAGATACGCAGTATTTT. Amino acids: CASTRENTDTQYF.

V is TRBV5-1 and J is TRBJ2-7, with no clear D. V was shortened by 3 bases and J by 3 bases, with 13 bases between the two germline ends. Looked up from germline, CDR1 is SGHRS and CDR2 is YFSETQ. This CDR3 is 14 amino acids long. CDR3 residues: CASSSHERIYEQYF. For the CDR3, the DNA is TGCGCCAGCAGCTCACATGAACGGATCTACGAGCAGTACTTC.

This clonotype was detected a few times. This sequence joins TRBV7-9 and TRBJ1-2; 7 nucleotides line up with TRBD1. The CDR3 has 12 residues. Per germline, CDR1 SEHNR and CDR2 FQNEAQ (reference sequence). V shed 6 bases, J shed 6 bases, and the junction held 4 bases outside the gene matches. The CDR3 reads CASSSDRDGYTF. The CDR3 nucleotides read TGTGCCAGCAGTTCAGACAGGGATGGCTACACCTTC.

This sequence joins TRBV28 and TRBJ2-3; D is perhaps TRBD2 (7 bases). The CDR3 is made up of 16 amino acids. Germline V gene lookup returns CDR1 MDHEN and CDR2 SYDVKM. V lost 2 bases and J 2 bases, leaving 14 bases between the germline ends. The CDR3 bases are TGTGCCAGCAGTTTAGGGGCGGGGGCCTACACAGATACGCAGTATTTT. Translating it yields CASSLGAGAYTDTQYF.

The J gene is TRBJ2-7, the V gene TRBV25-1; no firm D call. This CDR3 is 13 amino acids long. With 6 bases removed from V and 6 bases from J, the gap between germline ends came to 15 bases. The germline CDR1 and CDR2 sequences are MGHDK and SYGVNS. The CDR3 spells CASSEETTTEQYF. CDR3 DNA: TGTGCCAGCAGCGAGGAGACAACTACCGAGCAGTACTTC.

J is TRBJ1-1 and V is TRBV5-1, with 8 bases that match TRBD1. V was clipped by 4 bases and J by 4 bases; unmatched bases: 6. The CDR3 runs to 14 residues. Looked up from germline, CDR1 is SGHRS and CDR2 is YFSETQ. The CDR3 loop is CASSVWTGSTEAFF. The CDR3 bases are TGCGCCAGCAGCGTGTGGACAGGGTCCACTGAAGCTTTCTTT.

This clonotype was found a few times. This chain uses TRBV6-1 with TRBJ1-2; 7 bases match TRBD1. V lost 6 bases to trimming and J lost 2 bases; unmatched junction nucleotides: 6. The CDR3 covers 14 residues. Germline V gene lookup returns CDR1 MNHNS and CDR2 SASEGT. The DNA of the CDR3 is TGTGCCAGCAGAACAGGGGCACGGAACTATGGCTACACCTTC. It is translated as CASRTGARNYGYTF.

This clonotype was recorded many times. This rearrangement joins TRBV12-3 or TRBV12-4 to TRBJ1-2; tentatively, D is TRBD1 (6 bases). The CDR3 spans 14 residues. The germline V and J ends were trimmed by 0 bases and 4 bases, with 9 bases remaining between them. CDR3 sequence: CASSLAPRGYGYTF. In DNA, the CDR3 is TGTGCCAGCAGTTTAGCGCCCAGGGGCTATGGCTACACCTTC.

This clonotype was found once. The genes are TRBV15 and TRBJ2-1; 7 positions agree with TRBD1. This CDR3 comprises 16 residues. The V gene's germline CDR1 is LNHNV and CDR2 YYDKDF (reference sequence). V trimming: 0 bases; J trimming: 4 bases; junction bases outside the gene matches: 6. In nucleotides, the CDR3 is TGTGCCACCAGCAGAGATCAGAGGGGGCCATACAATGAGCAGTTCTTC. Protein sequence: CATSRDQRGPYNEQFF.

This clonotype was counted many times. J is TRBJ1-3 and V is TRBV5-1; D unresolved. From germline, CDR1 is SGHRS and CDR2 YFSETQ. Trimming took off 0 bases at V and 0 bases at J, with 7 bases between the two ends. This CDR3 has 15 amino acids. In DNA form, the CDR3 reads TGCGCCAGCAGCTTGGGACGTTCCTCTGGAAACACCATATATTTT. This encodes CASSLGRSSGNTIYF. Supplemented by reference TRBV5-1 and TRBJ1-3, the full variable domain reads KAGVTQTPRYLIKTRGQQVTLSCSPISGHRSVSWYQQTPGQGLQFLFEYFSETQRNKGNFPGRFSGRQFSNSRSEMNVSTLELGDSALYLCASSLGRSSGNTIYFGEGSWLTVV.